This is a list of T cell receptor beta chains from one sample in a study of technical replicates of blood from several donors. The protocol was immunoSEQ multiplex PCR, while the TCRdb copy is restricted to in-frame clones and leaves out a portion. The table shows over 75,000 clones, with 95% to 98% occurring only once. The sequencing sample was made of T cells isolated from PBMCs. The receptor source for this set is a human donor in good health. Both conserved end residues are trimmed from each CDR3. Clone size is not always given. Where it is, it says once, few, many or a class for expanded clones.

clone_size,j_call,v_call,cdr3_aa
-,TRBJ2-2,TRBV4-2,ASTPLVTSNTGELF
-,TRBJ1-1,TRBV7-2,ASSRGDREAF
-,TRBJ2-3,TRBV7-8,ASSLVRRSGTDTQY
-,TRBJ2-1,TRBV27,ASSLLDSYNEQF
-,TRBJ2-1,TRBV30,AWSQTNRENEQF
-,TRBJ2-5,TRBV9,ASSVAEASGGDQETQY
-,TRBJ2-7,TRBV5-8,ASSPWGRHSYEQY
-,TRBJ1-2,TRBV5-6,ASSLVGTGGYGYT
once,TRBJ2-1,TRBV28,ASSDREAYNEQF
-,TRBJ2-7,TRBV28,ASSLVGAPPPYEQY
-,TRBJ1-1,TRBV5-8,ASSVGQWNTEAF
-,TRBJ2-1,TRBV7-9,ASWQGGVEEQF
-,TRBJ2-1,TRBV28,ASSGGLAGGDEQF
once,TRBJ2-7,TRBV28,ASSFPSSDSYSYEQY
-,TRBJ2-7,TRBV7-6,ASSLGQGAYEQY
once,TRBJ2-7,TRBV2,ASSDKREGYEQY
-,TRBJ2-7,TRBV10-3,AISAEQGFFEQY
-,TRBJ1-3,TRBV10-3,AIRTGDSGNTIY
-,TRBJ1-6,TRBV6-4,ASSDSGARDPLH
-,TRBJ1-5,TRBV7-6,ASSLGGIGGREPQH
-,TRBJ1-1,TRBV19,ASRAGTGVGAF
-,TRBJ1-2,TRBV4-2,ASSHRQGADGYGYT
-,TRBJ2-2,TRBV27,ASSPGSLPELF
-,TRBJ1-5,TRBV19,ASSNRGQVFDQPQH
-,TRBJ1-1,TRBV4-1,ASSQGRQGVRTEAF
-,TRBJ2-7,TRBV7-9,ASSSRGGYEQY
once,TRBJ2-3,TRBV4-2,ASSQDLHGTGTNTQY
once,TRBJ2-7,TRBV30,AWATHRGEQY
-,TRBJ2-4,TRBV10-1,ASSDGVRVIQY
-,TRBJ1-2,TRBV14,ASSRSWTGGAYT
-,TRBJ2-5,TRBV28,ASSPQGLHRETQY
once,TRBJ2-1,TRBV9,ASGLAGGGGSYNEQF
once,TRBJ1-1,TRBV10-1,ASSDTGFTEAF
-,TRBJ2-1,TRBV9,ASRGGDNEQF
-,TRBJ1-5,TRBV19,ASSRDSYNQPQH
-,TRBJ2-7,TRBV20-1,SARALEQY
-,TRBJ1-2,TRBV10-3,AIHGEGPHYGYT
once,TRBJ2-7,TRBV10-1,ASSESDGRPYEQY
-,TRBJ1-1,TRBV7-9,ASSNPGQLNTEAF
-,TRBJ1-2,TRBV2,ASSETTYGYT
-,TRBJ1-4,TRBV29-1,SVAGDRKGYTNEKLF
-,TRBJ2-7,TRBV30,AWSVGSVAYEQY
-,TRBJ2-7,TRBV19,ASRLEGGLAASEQY
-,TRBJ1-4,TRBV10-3,AIGGGQPNEKLF
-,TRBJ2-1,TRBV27,ASSLGGDNEQF
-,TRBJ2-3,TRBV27,ATSKRDSSTDTQY
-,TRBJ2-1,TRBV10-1,ASSDLGTGDPGEQF
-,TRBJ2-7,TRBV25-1,ASSRQYTNYEQY
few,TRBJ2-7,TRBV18,ASSRTGGDFYEQY
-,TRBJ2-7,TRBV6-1,ASSDDIQGETYEQY
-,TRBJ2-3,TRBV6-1,ASLLDTQY
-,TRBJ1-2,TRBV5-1,ASSLSTGTGGDGGYT
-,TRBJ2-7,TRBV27,ASSVGRGREQY
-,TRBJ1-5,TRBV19,ASSIGAGNVLNQPQH
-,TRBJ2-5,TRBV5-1,ASTGTSRYQETQY
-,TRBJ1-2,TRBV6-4,ASSDSVGGYT
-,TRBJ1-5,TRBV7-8,ASSSQGRNSNQPQH
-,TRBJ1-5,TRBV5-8,ASSRANSNQPQH
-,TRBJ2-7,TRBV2,ASKEGTYEQY
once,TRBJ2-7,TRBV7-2,ASSWASYEQY